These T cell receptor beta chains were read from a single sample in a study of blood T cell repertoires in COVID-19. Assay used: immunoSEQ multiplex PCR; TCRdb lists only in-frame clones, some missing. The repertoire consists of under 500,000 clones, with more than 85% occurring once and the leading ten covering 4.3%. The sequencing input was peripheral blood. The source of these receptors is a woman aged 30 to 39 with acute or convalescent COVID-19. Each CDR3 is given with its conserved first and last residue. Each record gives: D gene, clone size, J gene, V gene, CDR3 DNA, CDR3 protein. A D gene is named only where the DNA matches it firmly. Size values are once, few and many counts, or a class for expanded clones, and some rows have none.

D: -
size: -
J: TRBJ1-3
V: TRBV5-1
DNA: TGCGCCAGCAGCTTACAGGCAAACTCTGGAAACACCATATATTTT
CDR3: CASSLQANSGNTIYF

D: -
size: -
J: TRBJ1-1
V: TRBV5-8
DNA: TGTGCCAGCAGCTTGGTTGCGGTCAACACTGAAGCTTTCTTT
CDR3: CASSLVAVNTEAFF

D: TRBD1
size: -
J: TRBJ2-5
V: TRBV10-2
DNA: TGCGCCAGCAGTGAGGGACAGGCCTCCCAAGAGACCCAGTACTTC
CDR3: CASSEGQASQETQYF

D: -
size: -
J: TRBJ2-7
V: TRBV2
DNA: TGTGCCAGCAGACCATCGACAGGTAGCTCCTACGAGCAGTACTTC
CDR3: CASRPSTGSSYEQYF

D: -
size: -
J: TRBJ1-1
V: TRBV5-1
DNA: TGCGCCAGCAGCTTACCCCCACAGCCTGAAGCTTTCTTT
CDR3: CASSLPPQPEAFF

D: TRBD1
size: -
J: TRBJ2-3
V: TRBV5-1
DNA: TGCGCCAGCAGCTTACAGGGGGCAGCGGATACGCAGTATTTT
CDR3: CASSLQGAADTQYF

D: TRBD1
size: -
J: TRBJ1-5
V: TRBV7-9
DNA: TGTGCCAGCAGCCCCGGACAGGGAAGTCAGCCCCAGCATTTT
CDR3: CASSPGQGSQPQHF

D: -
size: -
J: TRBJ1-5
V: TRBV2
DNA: TGTGCCAGCAGAGCCACACTGGGTGGGGCGATCAATCAGCCCCAGCATTTT
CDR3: CASRATLGGAINQPQHF

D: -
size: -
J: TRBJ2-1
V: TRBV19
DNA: TGTGCCAGTAGTTGGACTCCCCAGAGCTCCTACAATGAGCAGTTCTTC
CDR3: CASSWTPQSSYNEQFF

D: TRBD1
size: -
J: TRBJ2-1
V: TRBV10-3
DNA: TGTGCCATCAGTGAAGGGGACAGGGTTAAGTATGAGCAGTTCTTC
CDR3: CAISEGDRVKYEQFF

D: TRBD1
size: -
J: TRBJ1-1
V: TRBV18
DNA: TGTGCCAGCTCACCACCCGGGACAGGGGACACTGAAGCTTTCTTT
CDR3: CASSPPGTGDTEAFF

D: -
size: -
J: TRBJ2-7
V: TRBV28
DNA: TGTGCCAGCAGTTTATCGGACACCTACGAGCAGTACTTC
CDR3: CASSLSDTYEQYF

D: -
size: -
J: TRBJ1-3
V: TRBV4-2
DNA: TGTGCCAGTAGCGAGAGCTCTGGAAACACCATATATTTT
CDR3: CASSESSGNTIYF

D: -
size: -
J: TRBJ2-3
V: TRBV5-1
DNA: TGCGCCAGCAGCTTCGAACAGGGCCCCGCTAGCACAGATACGCAGTATTTT
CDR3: CASSFEQGPASTDTQYF

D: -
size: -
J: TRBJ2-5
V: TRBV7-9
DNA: TGTGCCAGCAGCTTGGTGGCCTTAGAGACCCAGTACTTC
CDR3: CASSLVALETQYF

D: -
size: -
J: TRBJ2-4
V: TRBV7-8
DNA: TGTGCCAGCAGCTTATTTGGAGGGCTGGCCAAAAACATTCAGTACTTC
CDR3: CASSLFGGLAKNIQYF

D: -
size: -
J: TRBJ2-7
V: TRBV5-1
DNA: TGCGCCAGCAGCTTCGGGACAAACTCTCTCGAGCAGTACTTC
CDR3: CASSFGTNSLEQYF

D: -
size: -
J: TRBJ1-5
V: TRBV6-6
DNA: TGTGCCAGCAGTATCTCCCGTGATCAGCCCCAGCATTTT
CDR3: CASSISRDQPQHF

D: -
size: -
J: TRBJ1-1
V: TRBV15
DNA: TGTGCCACCAGCAGAGTACTCCCGGGAGCTTTCTTT
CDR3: CATSRVLPGAFF

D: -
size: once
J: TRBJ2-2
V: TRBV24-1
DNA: TGTGCCACCAGTGATACGATCGGGGTCACCGGGGAGCTGTTTTTT
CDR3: CATSDTIGVTGELFF

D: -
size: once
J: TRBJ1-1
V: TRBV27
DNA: TGTGCCAGCAGTTCCAACCACGGAGGCCACTTT
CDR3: CASSSNHGGHF

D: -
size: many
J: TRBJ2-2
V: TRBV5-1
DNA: TGCGCCAGCACGAGGACAGTTGACACCGGGGAGCTGTTTTTT
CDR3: CASTRTVDTGELFF

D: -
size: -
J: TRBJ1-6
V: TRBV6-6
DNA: TGTGCCAGCAGCGGCGGGGAGTATAATTCACCCCTCCACTTT
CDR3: CASSGGEYNSPLHF

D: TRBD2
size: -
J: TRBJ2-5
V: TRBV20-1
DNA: TGCAGTGTTCCGGGGGGGGAGACCCAGTACTTC
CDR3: CSVPGGETQYF

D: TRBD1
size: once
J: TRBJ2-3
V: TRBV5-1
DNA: TGCGCCAGCAGCTTAGACACAGGGGTCACAGATACGCAGTATTTT
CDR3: CASSLDTGVTDTQYF

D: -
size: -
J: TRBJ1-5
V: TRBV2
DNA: TGTGCCAGCAGTGAAGATGTGGGCAGATATAGCAATCAGCCCCAGCATTTT
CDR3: CASSEDVGRYSNQPQHF

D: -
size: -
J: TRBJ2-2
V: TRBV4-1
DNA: TGCGCCAGCAGCCAAAGTTTCGGATCGGGGGGCGAGTTCACCGGGGAGCTGTTTTTT
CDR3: CASSQSFGSGGEFTGELFF

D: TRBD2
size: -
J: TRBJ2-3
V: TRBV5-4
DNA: TGTGCCAGCAGCCCGCGAGGACTAGTAATGCCAGATACGCAGTATTTT
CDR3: CASSPRGLVMPDTQYF

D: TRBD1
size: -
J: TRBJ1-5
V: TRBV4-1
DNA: TGCGCCAGCAGTCTAGACAGGGGCGGCCAGCCCCAGCATTTT
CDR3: CASSLDRGGQPQHF

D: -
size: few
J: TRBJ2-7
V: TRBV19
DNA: TGTGCCAGTAGTCGTAGGGGAACCTACGAGCAGTACTTC
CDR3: CASSRRGTYEQYF